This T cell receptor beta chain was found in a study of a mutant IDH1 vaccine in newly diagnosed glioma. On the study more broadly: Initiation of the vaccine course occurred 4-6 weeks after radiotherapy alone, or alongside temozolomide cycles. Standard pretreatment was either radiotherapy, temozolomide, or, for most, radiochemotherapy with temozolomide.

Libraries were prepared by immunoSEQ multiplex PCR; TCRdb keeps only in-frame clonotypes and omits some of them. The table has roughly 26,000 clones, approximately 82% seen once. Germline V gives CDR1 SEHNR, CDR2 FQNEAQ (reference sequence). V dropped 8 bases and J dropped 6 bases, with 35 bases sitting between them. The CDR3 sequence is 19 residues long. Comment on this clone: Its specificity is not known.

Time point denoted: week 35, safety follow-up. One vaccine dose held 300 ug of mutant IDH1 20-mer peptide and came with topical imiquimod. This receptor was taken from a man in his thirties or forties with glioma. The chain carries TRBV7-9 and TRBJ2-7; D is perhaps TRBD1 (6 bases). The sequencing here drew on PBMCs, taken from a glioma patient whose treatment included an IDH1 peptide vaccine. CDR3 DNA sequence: TGTGCCAGCCAGCATATCTCCTCGACAGGACCCTTGTGGGATGGCGAGCAGTACTTC. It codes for CASQHISSTGPLWDGEQYF.